This T cell receptor beta chain was obtained from a study of blood T cell repertoires in COVID-19. Study at large: Acute and convalescent COVID-19 samples came from the United States, Italy and Spain.

In the original processing: The authors estimated nucleated cell counts from reference gene primer amplification. Sequenced by immunoSEQ multiplex PCR; TCRdb stores in-frame clones only, minus some. Clone size and the V and J calls come from that table; the DNA yielded D and trimming. Of more than 350,000 clones listed, around 92% are singletons. Patients from Seattle were sampled longitudinally, starting during active infection. Germline V gene sequence: CDR1 SGHRS, CDR2 YFSETQ. With 7 bases clipped from V and 2 bases from J, the junction kept 6 bases outside the gene matches. The CDR3 runs to 15 residues.

This clonotype originated in a woman in her thirties with COVID-19, enrolled during active disease. Sequencing was performed on peripheral blood. This chain connects TRBV5-1 to TRBJ1-2; TRBD1 agrees at 12 bases. The CDR3 region has the DNA TGCGCCAGCTCCGGGACAGGGGGCCGAAACTATGGCTACACCTTC. Its translation is CASSGTGGRNYGYTF.